This TCR beta chain derives from a study of Ad26.COV2.S vaccination and SARS-CoV-2 variants. Across the study: Participants got Ad26.COV2.S intramuscularly, once or twice 56 days apart.

Described treatment: around 19 received Ad26.COV2.S at low or high dose, single or two shots; 5 received placebo; per-sample allocation not given. Repertoires come from day 63 after the first vaccine or placebo injection. Study outcomes and limitations: Placebo recipients had lower spike-specific TCR breadth than vaccine recipients.

The assay was immunoSEQ multiplex PCR, and TCRdb's table has in-frame clones only and misses some. The sample lists about 390,000 clones, roughly nine tenths seen once, with around 3.4% in the top ten. The CDR3 loop spans 11 amino acids. With V trimmed by 4 bases and J by 9 bases, 2 bases remained unmatched. CDR1 and CDR2 (germline): WSHSY, SAAADI. With respect to this clone: Its specificity is unknown.

This chain links TRBV10-2 with TRBJ1-1; 7 bases align to TRBD1. The sequenced sample was peripheral blood, obtained in a trial of Ad26.COV2.S vaccine versus placebo. The TCR originated in a person between 18 and 65 years old who received the Ad26.COV2.S COVID-19 vaccine or a placebo. This CDR3 is CASSGDRKAFF. The DNA of the CDR3 is TGCGCCAGCAGTGGGGACAGAAAAGCTTTCTTT.